Below are 2 T cell receptor beta chains sequenced from a single sample in a study of shared clonotypes between healthy human individuals. Data came from immunoSEQ multiplex PCR; TCRdb stores just in-frame clones and leaves some out. The sample has some 980,000 clones, approximately 80% seen once. Sequences were obtained from memory CD4+ T cells sorted from blood. Subset specified: CD45RA-negative fraction. Receptors were obtained from a man aged 18 to 29 in good health.

V gene TRBV20-1 combines with J gene TRBJ1-5, with 7 bases aligning to TRBD1. Trimming took 3 bases from V and 8 from J; bases not matched to a gene: 1. This CDR3 comprises 11 residues. CDR1 is DFQATT and CDR2 is SNEGSKA in the germline V gene (reference sequence). CDR3 DNA: TGCAGTGCTAGCCAGGGGGAGCCCCAGCATTTT. This gives the protein CSASQGEPQHF.

The chain combines TRBV18 with TRBJ2-2; 10 bases agree with TRBD1. V lost 5 bases, J lost 7 bases, and 4 bases stayed unmatched. Looked up from germline, CDR1 is KGHSH and CDR2 is LQKENI. The CDR3 extends over 14 amino acids. CDR3 nucleotide sequence: TGTGCCAGCTCAACGACAGGGGGCCTCGGGGAGCTGTTTTTT. Amino acid sequence: CASSTTGGLGELFF.